Shown below are 10 T cell receptor beta chains from a single sample sequenced in a study of T cells in Graves' hyperthyroidism and ophthalmopathy. Using RNA transcripts as the source, TCR beta CDR3 regions were amplified. TCR CDR3 regions were first amplified by RT-PCR with HTBI primers. TCRdb re-called the multiplex PCR reads with MiXCR, one entry per CDR3 protein. The sample carries about 510,000 distinct CDR3 sequences, 12% to 15% recorded once. The specimen was blood. The receptor source for this set is a woman in her forties with Graves' hyperthyroidism.

This clonotype was counted many times. The genes are TRBV12-3 or TRBV12-4 and TRBJ2-7; 7 bases agree with TRBD1. CDR3 length: 15 amino acids. V shed 3 bases and J 2 bases; nucleotides not matched to a gene: 7. The CDR3 sequence: CASSLGTTGTYEQYF. CDR3 DNA: TGTGCCAGCAGTTTGGGCACGACAGGGACCTACGAGCAGTACTTC.

The table lists this clonotype with many counts. The rearrangement uses TRBV28 and TRBJ1-5, with TRBD1 matching 7 bases. V lost 3 bases, J lost 6 bases, and 2 bases stayed unmatched. From germline, CDR1 is MDHEN and CDR2 SYDVKM. There are 13 residues in the CDR3. The CDR3 DNA follows: TGTGCCAGCAGTTTCAGGGGGGGTCAGCCCCAGCATTTT. This encodes CASSFRGGQPQHF.

In DNA form, the CDR3 reads TGTGCCAGCAGCTTAGGACAGGCCGCCGCTGAAGCTTTCTTT. It codes for CASSLGQAAAEAFF. The J gene is TRBJ1-1, the V gene TRBV7-9; D may be TRBD1 (6 bases). CDR3 length equals 14 residues. Trimming cost V 1 base and J 6 bases, with 12 bases left between them. Germline CDR1 is SEHNR and CDR2 is FQNEAQ (reference sequence).

This clonotype was seen at least ten times. V and J are TRBV24-1 and TRBJ2-5; D is unresolved. V lost 0 bases to trimming and J lost 4 bases, with 11 bases between them. CDR1 and CDR2 (germline): KGHDR, SFDVKD. The CDR3 spans 15 residues. This chain's CDR3 is CATSDLKGVGETQYF. In DNA, the CDR3 is TGTGCCACCAGTGATTTGAAAGGCGTCGGAGAGACCCAGTACTTC.

This sequence joins TRBV30 and TRBJ2-1, with D unresolved. Trimming left V 2 bases short and J 6 bases short, with 17 bases between. CDR1 is GTSNPN, CDR2 SVGIG, per germline (reference sequence). CDR3 size: 15 residues. CDR3 DNA sequence: TGTGCCTGGAGTTTCCGTGGCTACCCGGGCAATGAGCAGTTCTTC. Translated: CAWSFRGYPGNEQFF.

At least ten counts were recorded for this clonotype. The CDR3, as DNA: TGTGCCAGCAGACTGGGGGAGACTGGGGCCAACGTCCTGACTTTC. Its translation is CASRLGETGANVLTF. The chain employs TRBV2 and TRBJ2-6; D may correspond to TRBD1 or TRBD2 (5 bases each). Germline V gene data show CDR1 as SNHLY and CDR2 as FYNNEI. The V end lost 6 bases, the J end lost 2 bases, and 11 bases lay between the germline ends. The CDR3 contains 15 residues.

This clonotype was picked up a small number of times. The V gene is TRBV19, the J gene TRBJ2-2, with 7 bases identical to TRBD1. The germline gives CDR1 LNHDA, CDR2 SQIVND (reference sequence). After removal of 9 bases from V and 4 bases from J, the junction contained 11 bases not matched to a gene. This CDR3 region has 15 residues. In DNA form, the CDR3 reads TGTGCCAGCCTAGGTCAGACAGGGACCACCGGGGAGCTGTTTTTT. Its protein product is CASLGQTGTTGELFF.

The table lists this clonotype with a few counts. The CDR3 spells CASSSPHIDTQYF. DNA for the CDR3: TGTGCCAGCAGTTCCCCCCACATAGATACGCAGTATTTT. The genes are TRBV12-3 or TRBV12-4 and TRBJ2-3; D unresolved. V was clipped by 4 bases and J by 5 bases, with 10 bases between them. CDR3 length: 13 amino acids.

This clonotype has ten or more counts. The V gene is TRBV30, the J gene TRBJ2-2; TRBD1 matches 8 bases. After removal of 3 bases from V and 7 bases from J, the junction contained 10 bases not matched to a gene. There are 15 residues in the CDR3. Germline V gene sequence: CDR1 GTSNPN, CDR2 SVGIG (reference sequence). CDR3 coding DNA: TGTGCCTGGAGGACCGGGACAGGAGTCATCGGGGAGCTGTTTTTT. Its protein product is CAWRTGTGVIGELFF.

This clonotype has a count of ten or more. J is TRBJ1-1 and V is TRBV12-3 or TRBV12-4; TRBD1 matches 8 bases. The CDR3 consists of 13 residues. The ends lost 6 bases at V and 5 bases at J; junction bases unmatched: 5. Here the CDR3 reads CASSRTGRTEAFF. In DNA form, the CDR3 reads TGTGCCAGCAGCAGGACAGGGCGGACTGAAGCTTTCTTT.